These 30 T cell receptor beta chains came from one sample sequenced in a study of OX40 agonist ivuxolimab in advanced cancers. The table came from immunoSEQ multiplex PCR; TCRdb's copy has only in-frame clones and leaves some out. The sample includes 50,000 to 65,000 clones, around 86% of them seen just once. The sequenced sample was CD4+ or CD8+ T cells sorted from blood, obtained in a trial of the OX40 agonist ivuxolimab. Receptors originate from an adult with an advanced solid tumor such as melanoma, head and neck, liver or kidney cancer.

The rearrangement joins TRBV30 to TRBJ2-2; D gene uncertain. Germline V gives CDR1 GTSNPN, CDR2 SVGIG (reference sequence). The germline V and J ends were trimmed by 2 bases and 3 bases, with 7 bases remaining between them. This CDR3 has 13 residues. The CDR3 nucleotides are TGTGCCTGGAGTCAGGCCGACACCGGGGAGCTGTTTTTT. Protein sequence: CAWSQADTGELFF.

This chain joins TRBV2 and TRBJ2-7; D not certain. With 1 base removed from V and 7 bases from J, the gap between germline ends came to 14 bases. The CDR3 runs 14 residues. In germline, CDR1 is SNHLY, CDR2 FYNNEI. Written as DNA, the CDR3 is TGTGCCAGCAGTGAAGGGGAAGGGCCCTTGGAGCAGTACTTC. It is translated as CASSEGEGPLEQYF.

J is TRBJ2-7 and V is TRBV5-6, with TRBD1 matching 11 bases. The CDR3 extends over 15 amino acids. Germline CDR1 SGHDT, CDR2 YYEEEE. V trimming: 4 bases; J trimming: 7 bases; junction bases outside the gene matches: 10. The CDR3 protein is CASSRYRDRGFEQYV. The CDR3 DNA is TGTGCCAGCAGCCGGTATAGGGACAGGGGGTTTGAGCAGTACGTC.

J is TRBJ2-7 and V is TRBV18; D is undetermined. CDR3 length: 16 residues. V lost 2 bases to trimming and J lost 0 bases, with 14 bases between them. Germline values: CDR1 KGHSH, CDR2 LQKENI. This CDR3 reads CASSPRVDAISYEQYF. CDR3 bases: TGTGCCAGCTCACCAAGGGTCGACGCCATCTCCTACGAGCAGTACTTC. Looking up the rest from reference TRBV18 and TRBJ2-7 gives the full variable domain: NAGVMQNPRHLVRRRGQEARLRCSPMKGHSHVYWYRQLPEEGLKFMVYLQKENIIDESGMPKERFSAEFPKEGPSILRIQQVVRGDSAAYFCASSPRVDAISYEQYFGPGTRLTVT.

This clone was seen a single time. The rearrangement links TRBV2 to TRBJ2-1; the D is unclear. This CDR3 contains 15 residues. Germline lookup yields CDR1 SNHLY and CDR2 FYNNEI. Between the trimmed V and J ends, which lost 8 bases and 0 bases, there was a span of 14 bases. The DNA of the CDR3 is TGTGCCAGCCGATCTACCCCGAGCTCCTACAATGAGCAGTTCTTC. Protein: CASRSTPSSYNEQFF. Variable domain in full (rest from reference TRBV2 and TRBJ2-1): EPEVTQTPSHQVTQMGQEVILRCVPISNHLYFYWYRQILGQKVEFLVSFYNNEISEKSEIFDDQFSVERPDGSNFTLKIRSTKLEDSAMYFCASRSTPSSYNEQFFGPGTRLTVL.

This clone is a singleton in its sample. This chain links TRBV5-6 with TRBJ2-3; D uncertain. Germline-derived CDR1 and CDR2 are SGHDT and YYEEEE. The CDR3 is made up of 15 amino acids. V gave up 4 bases and J gave up 0 bases, with 12 bases separating them. DNA of the CDR3: TGTGCCAGCAGCACAACACCCTTTAGCACAGATACGCAGTATTTT. This encodes CASSTTPFSTDTQYF.

This clone was counted a single time. The V gene is TRBV6-5, the J gene TRBJ2-5; perhaps TRBD2 as D (6 bases). The CDR3 totals 14 residues. With 6 bases removed from V and 5 bases from J, the gap between germline ends came to 16 bases. CDR1 is MNHEY and CDR2 is SVGAGI in the germline V gene. CDR3 sequence reads: CASRFRAGYETQYF. The CDR3, as DNA: TGTGCCAGCAGATTCAGGGCGGGGTATGAGACCCAGTACTTC.

This sequence joins TRBV6-6 and TRBJ2-7; 11 nucleotides agree with TRBD2. J lost 6 bases, V lost 8 bases, and 9 bases had no gene match. CDR3 length: 14 residues. Germline-derived CDR1 and CDR2 are MNHNY and SVGAGI (reference sequence). The CDR3 reads CASGTSGRVGEQYF. CDR3 bases: TGTGCCAGCGGAACTAGCGGGAGAGTTGGCGAGCAGTACTTC.

V usage is TRBV7-9 and J usage is TRBJ2-3; 7 positions match TRBD2. V trimming: 3 bases; J trimming: 4 bases; junction bases outside the gene matches: 10. There are 16 residues in the CDR3. Germline CDR1 is SEHNR and CDR2 is FQNEAQ (reference sequence). Here the CDR3 DNA reads TGTGCCAGCAGCTTTGGTGTAGCGGGCGCGGCAGATACGCAGTATTTT. Translation gives CASSFGVAGAADTQYF.

The gene calls are TRBV18 and TRBJ1-1; TRBD1 is a possible D gene (6 bases). This CDR3 has 16 residues. The germline V and J ends were trimmed by 2 bases and 5 bases, with 18 bases remaining between them. Per germline, CDR1 KGHSH and CDR2 LQKENI. The CDR3: CASSPGAGALGTEAFF. As DNA, the CDR3 is TGTGCCAGCTCACCAGGGGCGGGGGCGCTTGGGACTGAAGCTTTCTTT.

V usage is TRBV5-1 and J usage is TRBJ2-7, with 10 bases fitting TRBD2. The germline gives CDR1 SGHRS, CDR2 YFSETQ. The CDR3 spans 15 residues. Losses at the gene ends were 4 bases for V and 3 bases for J; bases not matched to a gene: 7. The CDR3 here is CASSRGSGRGYEQYF. The CDR3 DNA follows: TGCGCCAGCAGCCGGGGGAGCGGGAGGGGCTACGAGCAGTACTTC.

The chain couples TRBV6-6 to TRBJ2-3; no firm D call. CDR1 is MNHNY, CDR2 SVGAGI, per germline (reference sequence). With 1 base removed from V and 5 bases from J, the gap between germline ends came to 1 base. The CDR3 is 11 amino acids. The DNA of the CDR3 is TGTGCCAGCAGTTACTTAGATACGCAGTATTTT. Translated, it gives CASSYLDTQYF.

The chain is built from TRBV9 and TRBJ2-1; 11 bases are shared with TRBD2. Germline V CDR1 and CDR2: SGDLS, YYNGEE. V gave up 3 bases and J gave up 7 bases; unmatched junction bases: 9. The CDR3 length is 16 residues. The CDR3 DNA reads as TGTGCCAGCAGCGCCCAGGTAGCGGGAGGGCCGAATGAGCAGTTCTTC. Translating gives CASSAQVAGGPNEQFF.

This chain links TRBV6-6 with TRBJ1-6; 8 positions agree with TRBD1. The CDR3 sequence is 11 residues long. V was clipped by 6 bases and J by 16 bases; unmatched bases: 5. Germline values: CDR1 MNHNY, CDR2 SVGAGI (reference sequence). The CDR3 DNA reads TGTGCCAGCAGGGCCGGGACAGGTCTCCACTTT. Protein sequence: CASRAGTGLHF.

The chain couples TRBV19 to TRBJ1-4; 7 nucleotides agree with TRBD1. Unmatched junction bases numbered 8, after V lost 6 bases and J lost 7 bases. CDR1 LNHDA and CDR2 SQIVND come from the germline V gene (reference sequence). This CDR3 region has 14 residues. CDR3 region: CASSPDRDGEKLFF. As DNA, the CDR3 is TGTGCCAGTAGCCCTGACAGGGACGGTGAAAAACTGTTTTTT.

The chain has TRBV11-3 and TRBJ1-6; D is unresolved. Germline V CDR1 and CDR2: SGHNT, YENEEA. Trimming removed 3 bases at V and 6 bases at J, with 6 bases between. This CDR3 has 13 amino acids. The CDR3 DNA reads as TGTGCCAGCAGCTTGGCCCCTAATTCACCCCTCCACTTT. This gives the protein CASSLAPNSPLHF. The full variable domain, its missing parts supplied by reference TRBV11-3 and TRBJ1-6, is EAGVVQSPRYKIIEKKQPVAFWCNPISGHNTLYWYLQNLGQGPELLIRYENEEAVDDSQLPKDRFSAERLKGVDSTLKIQPAELGDSAVYLCASSLAPNSPLHFGNGTRLTVT.

The V and J genes are TRBV6-1 and TRBJ2-7; tentative D call: TRBD2 (6 bases). Looked up from germline, CDR1 is MNHNS and CDR2 is SASEGT. The CDR3 sequence is 13 residues long. V was cut by 4 bases and J by 2 bases, with 9 bases left in between. Written as DNA, the CDR3 is TGTGCCAGCAGTGGGTGGGGGGCCTACGAGCAGTACTTC. Protein: CASSGWGAYEQYF.

The chain couples TRBV5-8 to TRBJ2-7; possibly TRBD1 or TRBD2 for D (5 bases each). This CDR3 region has 15 residues. Trimming took off 1 base at V and 2 bases at J, with 13 bases between the two ends. Germline V lookup: CDR1 SGHTS, CDR2 YDEGEE. CDR3 sequence reads: CASSLRGASPYEQYV. The CDR3 DNA reads TGTGCCAGCAGCTTGCGAGGGGCAAGCCCCTACGAGCAGTACGTC.

The chain joins TRBV5-5 to TRBJ2-7; D remains ambiguous. CDR3 size: 14 residues. The germline gives CDR1 SGHKS, CDR2 YYEKEE (reference sequence). Deletions cut 0 bases from V and 4 bases from J, with 11 bases between. CDR3 DNA: TGTGCCAGCAGCTTGGAAACCAGCTATTACGAGCAGTACTTC. Protein product: CASSLETSYYEQYF.

The V and J genes are TRBV7-9 and TRBJ2-3; maybe TRBD1 (8 bases). There are 16 residues in the CDR3. V gave up 5 bases and J gave up 0 bases, with 15 bases separating them. Germline CDR1 SEHNR, CDR2 FQNEAQ (reference sequence). The CDR3 here is CASSQDRGLSTDTQYF. CDR3 sequence (DNA): TGTGCCAGCAGCCAAGACAGGGGACTAAGCACAGATACGCAGTATTTT.

This clone was counted a single time. The CDR3 DNA reads TGTGCCAGCAGCTTACGTCCGGGAGGCAATGAGCAGTTCTTC. Residues: CASSLRPGGNEQFF. This sequence joins TRBV7-2 and TRBJ2-1; 7 nucleotides match TRBD2. J was trimmed by 6 bases and V by 2 bases; bases with no gene match: 4. CDR1 and CDR2 from the germline V gene are SGHTA and FQGNSA. CDR3 length: 14 amino acids.

The genes are TRBV7-9 and TRBJ1-1; unclear D gene. The germline V and J ends were trimmed by 0 bases and 4 bases, with 6 bases remaining between them. CDR1 is SEHNR, CDR2 FQNEAQ, per germline (reference sequence). The length of the CDR3 is 13 residues. CDR3 DNA sequence: TGTGCCAGCAGCTTAGCGGTTGTCACTGAAGCTTTCTTT. As protein: CASSLAVVTEAFF.

J is TRBJ1-1 and V is TRBV28; D is ambiguous. Deletions cut 3 bases from V and 11 bases from J, with 13 bases between. Germline CDR1 MDHEN, CDR2 SYDVKM. CDR3 length equals 12 residues. CDR3 in amino acids: CASSLASRVAFF. Written as DNA, the CDR3 is TGTGCCAGCAGTTTGGCTTCAAGGGTGGCTTTCTTT.

As DNA, the CDR3 is TGCGCCAGCAGCCAGGTCTGGGTTATGGATAATTCACCCCTCCACTTT. Translated: CASSQVWVMDNSPLHF. The V call is TRBV4-1, the J call TRBJ1-6; D remains unclear. Trimming pared 3 bases from V and 5 bases from J, leaving 14 bases between. The CDR3 spans 16 residues. Per germline, CDR1 MGHRA and CDR2 YSYEKL.

In its sample, this clone was seen a few times. The chain links TRBV2 to TRBJ1-2; no clear D. The CDR3 extends over 11 amino acids. Germline CDR1 is SNHLY and CDR2 is FYNNEI. V was cut by 5 bases and J by 5 bases, with 6 bases left in between. The CDR3 spells CASSRGYGYTF. CDR3 bases: TGTGCCAGCAGTCGTGGATATGGCTACACCTTC.

This chain joins TRBV28 and TRBJ1-5; D is possibly TRBD1 (5 bases). The germline gives CDR1 MDHEN, CDR2 SYDVKM. With 10 bases removed from V and 3 bases from J, the gap between germline ends came to 13 bases. The length of the CDR3 is 13 residues. The CDR3 DNA follows: TGTGCCACCTCAACAGGCCCCAATCAGCCCCAGCATTTT. It specifies CATSTGPNQPQHF.

This rearrangement joins TRBV28 to TRBJ2-6; D gene uncertain. This CDR3 is 16 amino acids long. Germline CDR1 MDHEN, CDR2 SYDVKM. The V end was cut by 3 bases, the J end by 2 bases, with 11 bases between. CDR3 nucleotides: TGTGCCAGCAGTTTGGCACTCGCGACTGGGGCCAACGTCCTGACTTTC. As protein: CASSLALATGANVLTF.

The rearrangement links TRBV4-1 to TRBJ1-2; D not certain. Trimming took off 1 base at V and 5 bases at J, with 11 bases between the two ends. The CDR3 length is 14 residues. Looked up from germline, CDR1 is MGHRA and CDR2 is YSYEKL. The DNA for the CDR3 is TGCGCCAGCAGCCAAGGGGCGGTTGGGTATGGCTACACCTTC. Its translation is CASSQGAVGYGYTF.

This clone appeared a single time. The rearrangement uses TRBV2 and TRBJ2-3; TRBD1 aligns across 8 bases. The V and J ends lost 7 bases and 3 bases, in that order; junction bases with no gene match: 9. The CDR3 extends over 15 amino acids. CDR1 is SNHLY and CDR2 is FYNNEI in the germline V gene. The CDR3 coding sequence is TGTGCCAGCACCAAATCGACAGGGGATACAGATACGCAGTATTTT. It specifies CASTKSTGDTDTQYF.

The chain uses TRBV10-3 and TRBJ1-1; D is unresolved. Germline V gene data show CDR1 as ENHRY and CDR2 as SYGVKD. This CDR3 is built from 12 residues. The V gene lost 7 bases and the J gene lost 1 base, with 7 bases spanning the gap. The CDR3 region has the DNA TGTGCCATCATGTCGGGGAACACTGAAGCTTTCTTT. This sequence encodes CAIMSGNTEAFF.